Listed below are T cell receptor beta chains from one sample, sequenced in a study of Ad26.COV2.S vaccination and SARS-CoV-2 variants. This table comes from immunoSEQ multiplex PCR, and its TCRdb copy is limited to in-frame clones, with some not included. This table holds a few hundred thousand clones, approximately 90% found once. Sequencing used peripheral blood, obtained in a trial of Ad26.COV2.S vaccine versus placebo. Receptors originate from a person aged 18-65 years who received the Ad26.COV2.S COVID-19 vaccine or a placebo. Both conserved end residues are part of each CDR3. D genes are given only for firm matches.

CDR3aa: CASSLESLLAGGPYEQYF
CDR3nt: TGTGCCAGCAGCTTAGAAAGTCTTCTAGCGGGGGGGCCCTACGAGCAGTACTTC
d_gene: TRBD2
v_gene: TRBV7-9
j_gene: TRBJ2-7

CDR3aa: CASSHRPGQDYEQYF
CDR3nt: TGCGCCAGCAGCCATCGCCCGGGACAGGACTACGAGCAGTACTTC
d_gene: TRBD1
v_gene: TRBV4-3
j_gene: TRBJ2-7

CDR3aa: CASSGTGGASDTQYF
CDR3nt: TGTGCCAGCAGTGGAACCGGGGGGGCTTCCGATACGCAGTATTTT
d_gene: TRBD2
v_gene: TRBV6-4
j_gene: TRBJ2-3

CDR3aa: CASSPGPYYGYTF
CDR3nt: TGTGCCAGCAGCCCCGGGCCTTACTATGGCTACACCTTC
d_gene: -
v_gene: TRBV7-3
j_gene: TRBJ1-2

CDR3aa: CASSTSQYTEAFF
CDR3nt: TGTGCCAGTTCTACCTCCCAGTACACTGAAGCTTTCTTT
d_gene: -
v_gene: TRBV13
j_gene: TRBJ1-1

CDR3aa: CASSGDRGTDTQYF
CDR3nt: TGTGCCAGCAGCGGGGACAGGGGGACAGATACGCAGTATTTT
d_gene: TRBD1
v_gene: TRBV5-5
j_gene: TRBJ2-3

CDR3aa: CASRHGQGVKGAEAFF
CDR3nt: TGTGCCAGCAGGCATGGACAGGGTGTTAAGGGAGCTGAAGCTTTCTTT
d_gene: TRBD1
v_gene: TRBV6-6
j_gene: TRBJ1-1

CDR3aa: CASSIPGPNEQFF
CDR3nt: TGCGCCAGCAGCATACCGGGGCCCAATGAGCAGTTCTTC
d_gene: -
v_gene: TRBV5-1
j_gene: TRBJ2-1

CDR3aa: CATSRGDLGYTF
CDR3nt: TGTGCCACCAGCAGAGGGGACCTAGGCTACACCTTC
d_gene: -
v_gene: TRBV15
j_gene: TRBJ1-2

CDR3aa: CASSVATGGGPLHF
CDR3nt: TGTGCCAGCAGCGTAGCTACAGGGGGTGGACCCCTCCACTTT
d_gene: TRBD1
v_gene: TRBV9
j_gene: TRBJ1-6

CDR3aa: CSASGQSSTGELFF
CDR3nt: TGCAGTGCTAGTGGACAATCGTCCACCGGGGAGCTGTTTTTT
d_gene: -
v_gene: TRBV20-1
j_gene: TRBJ2-2